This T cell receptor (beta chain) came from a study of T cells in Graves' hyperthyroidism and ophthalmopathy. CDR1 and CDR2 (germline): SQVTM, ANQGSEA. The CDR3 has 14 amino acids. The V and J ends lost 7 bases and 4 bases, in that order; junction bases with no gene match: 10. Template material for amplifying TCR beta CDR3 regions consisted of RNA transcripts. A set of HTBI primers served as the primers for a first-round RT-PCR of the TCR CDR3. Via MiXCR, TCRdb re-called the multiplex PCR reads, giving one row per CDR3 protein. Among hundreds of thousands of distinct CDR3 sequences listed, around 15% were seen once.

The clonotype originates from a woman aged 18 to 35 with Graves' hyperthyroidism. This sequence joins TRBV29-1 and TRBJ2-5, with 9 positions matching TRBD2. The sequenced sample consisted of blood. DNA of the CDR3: TGCAGCGGAAGCTTAGCGGGAGTGGGAGAGACCCAGTACTTC. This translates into CSGSLAGVGETQYF.